This record covers a single T cell receptor beta chain. This entry is derived from a study of CD8 T cells in Susac syndrome. Germline V gives CDR1 SGHRS, CDR2 YFSETQ. Trimming stripped 1 base from V and 5 bases from J, with 16 bases between. The CDR3 totals 15 residues. An input of roughly 0.5 to 1 ug of RNA was subjected to reverse transcription using random hexamers. TCRdb called the immunoSEQ multiplex PCR reads again in MiXCR, with one record for every CDR3 protein. The sample yields over 150,000 distinct CDR3 sequences, nearly 95% seen once. Source material: CD4+ T cells from PBMCs. The clonotype comes from a human donor with multiple sclerosis. The chain combines TRBV5-1 with TRBJ2-7, with D possibly TRBD2 on 5 matching bases. This CDR3 is CASSLRAEAANEQYF. CDR3 coding DNA: TGCGCCAGCAGCTTGCGGGCGGAGGCGGCTAACGAGCAGTACTTC.